This T cell receptor beta chain appears in the sequencing data of a study of T-cell reconstitution after alpha-beta-depleted transplantation in children. Findings of the study overall: Roughly two months post-transplant, alpha-beta T cells reportedly originated from several hundred graft clones that had expanded. Diversity of TCRbeta at day 60 was high in some patients, arising from surviving recipient T cells and thymic progenitors.

Molecular barcoding with unique molecular identifiers was used for the TCRbeta library. TCRdb fed the PCR reads into MiXCR, producing one record per CDR3 protein. The table has 490,000 or so distinct CDR3 sequences, about 10% seen once; the top ten hold roughly 2%. Concerning this clonotype itself: What it recognizes is unknown.

The germline CDR1 and CDR2 sequences are MNHEY and SVGEGT. The junction had 4 bases not matched to a gene; V was cut back by 2 bases and J by 2 bases. CDR3 length: 15 residues. The chain is built from TRBV6-2 or TRBV6-3 and TRBJ2-3, with TRBD1 matching 7 bases. The specimen was PBMCs, collected before TCRalphabeta/CD19-depleted stem cell transplant. The sequence derives from a child aged 2 to 9 with inherited bone marrow failure, due to receive a stem cell transplant. CDR3: CASSYGTAVTDTQYF. CDR3 sequence (DNA): TGTGCCAGCAGTTACGGGACAGCCGTCACAGATACGCAGTATTTT.